This is a list of T cell receptor beta chains from one sample in a study of HIV-infected patients and healthy controls. TCRdb reprocessed the 5' RACE reads via MiXCR and lists one record per CDR3 protein. The sample includes approximately 6,100 distinct CDR3 sequences, about 8.7% of them seen just once. The sample consisted of blood, taken during antiretroviral therapy. Receptors were obtained from an adult with HIV infection. CDR3s include the opening cysteine and the closing phenylalanine or tryptophan. The order of the fields is V gene, J gene, clone size, D gene, CDR3 DNA, CDR3 protein. D genes are given only for firm matches. Rows give clone size only sometimes, using once, few, many, or a class for an expanded clone.

TRBV29-1	TRBJ1-4	many	NA	TGCAGCGGAAGCGACGGGGCAAATGAAAAACTGTTTTTT	CSGSDGANEKLFF
TRBV29-1	TRBJ1-2	few	TRBD1	TGCAGCGTTTTCTTTACAGGGGGCGAGGACTATGGCTACACCTTC	CSVFFTGGEDYGYTF
TRBV7-8	TRBJ2-3	NA	NA	TGTGCCAGCAGCTTAGATACAGATACGCAGTATTTT	CASSLDTDTQYF
TRBV2	TRBJ1-1	medium-sized	NA	TGTGCCAGCAGTGAACAGTTAACTGAAGCTTTCTTT	CASSEQLTEAFF
TRBV6-5	TRBJ1-2	medium-sized	NA	TGTGCCAGCAGTTACGACAGCTATGGCTACACCTTC	CASSYDSYGYTF
TRBV2	TRBJ2-6	many	TRBD2	TGTGCCAGCAGCGGACTAGCGACCATGTCTGGGGCCAACGTCCTGACTTTC	CASSGLATMSGANVLTF
TRBV7-2	TRBJ2-3	NA	NA	TGTGCCAGCAGCCAGCGGTACACAGATACGCAGTATTTT	CASSQRYTDTQYF
TRBV13	TRBJ1-2	medium-sized	TRBD1	TGTGCCAGCAGCTTCGGTCCCACAGGGGGTTATGACGGCTACACCTTC	CASSFGPTGGYDGYTF
TRBV3-1	TRBJ2-3	NA	NA	TGTGCCAGCAGCCAGCGGGGAGATACGCAGTATTTT	CASSQRGDTQYF
TRBV7-2	TRBJ2-3	many	TRBD2	TGTGCCAGCAGCGCTTCCCTAGCGGGAGGCTCTAGGGTAGATACGCAGTATTTT	CASSASLAGGSRVDTQYF
TRBV12-3/TRBV12-4	TRBJ1-1	NA	NA	TGTTCCAGCAGCCGCACAACAGGGTATGATACTGAAGCTTTCTTT	CSSSRTTGYDTEAFF
TRBV13	TRBJ2-5	medium-sized	NA	TGTGCCAGCAGCTTAGGCCTCGAAGAGACCCAGTACTTC	CASSLGLEETQYF
TRBV7-2	TRBJ1-5	medium-sized	NA	TGTGCCAGCAGCTTTAAACCCGGTCAGCCCCAGCATTTT	CASSFKPGQPQHF
TRBV5-1	TRBJ1-1	many	NA	TGCGCCAGCAGCTTGGACCCCGCTCTTGAAGCTTTCTTT	CASSLDPALEAFF
TRBV5-1	TRBJ2-4	medium-sized	NA	TGCGCCAGCAGCTATATGACTGGTTCCAAAAACATTCAGTACTTC	CASSYMTGSKNIQYF
TRBV6-6	TRBJ2-7	many	TRBD1	TGTGCCAGCAGTGAGCCAGAAGGACAGGGGGCCTACGAGCAGTACTTC	CASSEPEGQGAYEQYF
TRBV6-5	TRBJ1-1	NA	TRBD1	TGTGCCAGCAGTTACGGGACAGGGGGCTTCACTGAAGCTTTCTTT	CASSYGTGGFTEAFF
TRBV7-9	TRBJ2-4	NA	NA	TGTGCCAGCAGTCCTACTCAGCGAAATCAGTACTTC	CASSPTQRNQYF
TRBV29-1	TRBJ2-4	few	NA	TGCAGCGTTCTGACAGACTTAGCCAAAAACATTCAGTACTTC	CSVLTDLAKNIQYF
TRBV6-2/TRBV6-3	TRBJ2-1	many	NA	TGTGCCAGCAGTTACCCGAATGAGCAGTTCTTC	CASSYPNEQFF